The 5 T cell receptor beta chains in this list originate from one sample, sequenced in a study of cytomegalovirus exposure and HLA in healthy donors. Primers for the PCR totalled 60 Vbeta and 13 Jbeta. Assay: immunoSEQ multiplex PCR; the TCRdb copy retains only in-frame clones and omits some. The data show 150,000 to 200,000 clones, with around 80% seen just once and 1.5% to 2% held by the top ten. Sequencing input: PBMCs. The origin of the receptors is a young woman in good health and CMV-seronegative.

V is TRBV19 and J is TRBJ2-2; D ambiguous. CDR3 length: 17 amino acids. CDR1 is LNHDA, CDR2 SQIVND, per germline (reference sequence). The germline V and J ends were trimmed by 2 bases and 0 bases, with 13 bases remaining between them. The CDR3 spells CASSILTLVANTGELFF. The CDR3 nucleotides are TGTGCCAGTAGTATACTAACTCTGGTTGCGAACACCGGGGAGCTGTTTTTT.

The genes are TRBV28 and TRBJ2-7; perhaps TRBD2 as D (6 bases). The CDR3 consists of 14 residues. In germline, CDR1 is MDHEN, CDR2 SYDVKM. Trimming shortened V by 1 base and J by 4 bases, and 11 bases separated the two germline ends. CDR3 residues: CASSLFRGGYEQYF. CDR3 nucleotide sequence: TGTGCCAGCAGTTTATTTAGAGGAGGGTACGAGCAGTACTTC.

The chain carries TRBV28 and TRBJ2-3; 14 bases line up with TRBD2. Germline trimming cut 5 bases from V and 9 bases from J; bases unmatched to any gene: 10. Germline CDR1 is MDHEN and CDR2 is SYDVKM. This CDR3 comprises 16 residues. The chain's CDR3 is CASSRPGLAGVSTQYF. The CDR3 bases are TGTGCCAGCAGTCGGCCGGGACTAGCGGGAGTTTCAACGCAGTATTTT.

The genes are TRBV18 and TRBJ2-5, with 8 bases identical to TRBD1. The junction had 8 bases not matched to a gene; V was cut back by 6 bases and J by 5 bases. Per the germline V gene, CDR1 is KGHSH and CDR2 is LQKENI. This CDR3 is built from 14 residues. The CDR3 spells CASSPDRATETQYF. CDR3 bases: TGTGCCAGCTCTCCGGACAGGGCGACGGAGACCCAGTACTTC.

This chain links TRBV25-1 with TRBJ2-2, with D tentatively TRBD1 (8 bases). V lost 1 base and J lost 6, with 18 bases in between. This CDR3 spans 17 amino acids. The germline gives CDR1 MGHDK, CDR2 SYGVNS. The CDR3 sequence: CASSEWGGQVGAGELFF. The CDR3 DNA reads TGTGCCAGCAGTGAATGGGGGGGACAGGTGGGAGCCGGGGAGCTGTTTTTT.